These 7 T cell receptor beta chains share one sample of origin, sequenced in a study of Ad26.COV2.S vaccination and SARS-CoV-2 variants. Sequencing was performed with immunoSEQ multiplex PCR; in TCRdb, only in-frame clones are kept and a portion is missing. This sample carries about 320,000 clones, approximately 80% of them seen once, and the ten largest clones take 2% to 2.5%. Stated treatment: some 20 received Ad26.COV2.S at low or high dose, single or two shots; about 5 received placebo; per-sample allocation not given. The samples date from day 63 after the first vaccine or placebo injection. The sequences come from peripheral blood, collected in a trial of Ad26.COV2.S vaccine versus placebo. Receptors were obtained from a person between 18 and 59 years old who received the Ad26.COV2.S COVID-19 vaccine or a placebo.

This sequence joins TRBV15 and TRBJ1-5; possible D gene TRBD1, 5 bases. Germline assignment: CDR1 LNHNV and CDR2 YYDKDF (reference sequence). The V end lost 1 base, the J end lost 3 bases, and 19 bases lay between the germline ends. This CDR3 is built from 18 residues. The CDR3 DNA reads TGTGCCACCAGCAGAGCCGAATACCAGGGAGCGTTCAATCAGCCCCAGCATTTT. The encoded protein is CATSRAEYQGAFNQPQHF. Full variable domain (remainder filled in from reference TRBV15 and TRBJ1-5): DAMVIQNPRYQVTQFGKPVTLSCSQTLNHNVMYWYQQKSSQAPKLLFHYYDKDFNNEADTPDNFQSRRPNTSFCFLDIRSPGLGDTAMYLCATSRAEYQGAFNQPQHFGDGTRLSIL.

This chain connects TRBV10-1 to TRBJ2-7; tentatively, D is TRBD2 (6 bases). Germline CDR1 is WNHNN and CDR2 is SYGVQD (reference sequence). The CDR3 contains 9 residues. The CDR3 nucleotides are TGCGCAGGCGGGGACGAGCAGTACTTC. Amino acids: CAGGDEQYF.

The chain joins TRBV18 to TRBJ1-1, with no clear D. The germline V gene has CDR1 KGHSH and CDR2 LQKENI. This CDR3 spans 14 amino acids. V dropped 2 bases and J dropped 1 base, with 8 bases sitting between them. The CDR3 DNA sequence: TGTGCCAGCTCACCAAGGCATGGGAACACTGAAGCTTTCTTT. It translates to CASSPRHGNTEAFF.

The rearrangement links TRBV5-1 to TRBJ2-3; 13 bases align to TRBD2. The CDR3 length is 14 residues. CDR1 is SGHRS and CDR2 is YFSETQ in the germline V gene. V was clipped by 5 bases and J by 4 bases; unmatched bases: 1. This CDR3 is CASRLAGGPDTQYF. CDR3 bases: TGCGCCAGCAGACTAGCGGGGGGGCCAGATACGCAGTATTTT.

In its sample, this clone was seen a few times. This CDR3 is also generated by other DNA sequences in the sample. The J gene is TRBJ1-2, the V gene TRBV10-3; weak D call: TRBD1 (6 bases). The germline CDR1 and CDR2 sequences are ENHRY and SYGVKD. V was cut by 2 bases and J by 2 bases, with 9 bases left in between. The CDR3 runs to 14 residues. The CDR3 loop is CAISEGGGNYGYTF. In DNA form, the CDR3 reads TGTGCCATCAGTGAGGGGGGCGGAAACTATGGCTACACCTTC.

The V and J genes are TRBV5-1 and TRBJ1-1; D perhaps matches TRBD1 (5 bases). Germline V lookup: CDR1 SGHRS, CDR2 YFSETQ. There are 14 residues in the CDR3. V was trimmed by 4 bases and J by 6 bases, leaving 16 bases between them. The CDR3 coding sequence is TGCGCCAGCAGCCCCGGGACTGACATCGCTGAAGCTTTCTTT. This codes for CASSPGTDIAEAFF.

The chain recombines TRBV5-1 with TRBJ1-1, with 7 positions matching TRBD1. Trimming cost V 6 bases and J 4 bases; bases outside gene matches: 6. This CDR3 comprises 13 residues. In germline, CDR1 is SGHRS, CDR2 YFSETQ. The CDR3 protein is CASTRDSGTEAFF. The CDR3 DNA follows: TGCGCCAGCACCCGGGACAGTGGCACTGAAGCTTTCTTT. Using reference TRBV5-1 and TRBJ1-1 for the parts outside the CDR3, the full variable domain is KAGVTQTPRYLIKTRGQQVTLSCSPISGHRSVSWYQQTPGQGLQFLFEYFSETQRNKGNFPGRFSGRQFSNSRSEMNVSTLELGDSALYLCASTRDSGTEAFFGQGTRLTVV.